These T cell receptor beta chains were read from a single sample in a study of neurological immune-mediated disorders. TCRdb recomputed calls from the 5' RACE reads with MiXCR, one row per CDR3 protein. The sample records over 15,000 distinct CDR3 sequences, approximately 26% being singletons. The sequencing sample was made of PBMCs. The receptors were gathered from a man between 50 and 59 years old with HTLV-1-associated myelopathy (HAM/TSP). Both conserved end residues are part of each CDR3. The order of the fields is clone size, D gene, J gene, V gene, CDR3 DNA, CDR3 protein. A D gene is named only where the DNA matches it firmly. Expanded clones are given a class, and other clones once, few, many or no size at all.

clone_size: many
d_call: TRBD1
j_call: TRBJ1-4
v_call: TRBV5-5
cdr3_nt: TGTGCCAGCACTCCCGGGACAGGGAAAAAACTGTTTTTT
cdr3_aa: CASTPGTGKKLFF

clone_size: NA
d_call: TRBD2
j_call: TRBJ2-7
v_call: TRBV12-3/TRBV12-4
cdr3_nt: TGTGCCAGCAGTTTGAGCGGGGCAGTCTACGAGCAGTACTTC
cdr3_aa: CASSLSGAVYEQYF

clone_size: NA
d_call: TRBD1
j_call: TRBJ1-6
v_call: TRBV20-1
cdr3_nt: TGCAGTGCTAGAGAGCTGACAGGGAATGTTAATTCACCCCTCCACTTT
cdr3_aa: CSARELTGNVNSPLHF

clone_size: many
d_call: NA
j_call: TRBJ2-5
v_call: TRBV5-5
cdr3_nt: TGTGCCAGCAGCCCCCTTGTGAGGGGGGGCAGGGAGACCCAGTACTTC
cdr3_aa: CASSPLVRGGRETQYF

clone_size: many
d_call: TRBD1
j_call: TRBJ2-7
v_call: TRBV7-9
cdr3_nt: TGTGCCAGCAGACCGGACAGGGCGCACGAGCAGTACTTC
cdr3_aa: CASRPDRAHEQYF

clone_size: many
d_call: NA
j_call: TRBJ1-6
v_call: TRBV20-1
cdr3_nt: TGCAGTGCTAGGCCTAAAAGGGGGAATGGTTCACCCCTCCACTTT
cdr3_aa: CSARPKRGNGSPLHF

clone_size: few
d_call: NA
j_call: TRBJ1-1
v_call: TRBV7-9
cdr3_nt: TGTGCCAGCAGCCCTTCGGGGAGGCAGGGGTCTGAAGCTTTCTTT
cdr3_aa: CASSPSGRQGSEAFF

clone_size: NA
d_call: NA
j_call: TRBJ2-1
v_call: TRBV7-8
cdr3_nt: TGTGCCAGCAGCTTAGGGGGTAGGACCACGGGGGATGAGCAGTTCTTC
cdr3_aa: CASSLGGRTTGDEQFF

clone_size: NA
d_call: NA
j_call: TRBJ1-1
v_call: TRBV7-2
cdr3_nt: TGTGCCAGCAGCTTCCAAAACACTGAAGCTTTCTTT
cdr3_aa: CASSFQNTEAFF

clone_size: NA
d_call: TRBD1
j_call: TRBJ1-5
v_call: TRBV11-2
cdr3_nt: TGTGCCAGCAGCTTAACCGGACAGGGGAATCAGCCCCAGCATTTT
cdr3_aa: CASSLTGQGNQPQHF

clone_size: few
d_call: TRBD1
j_call: TRBJ2-3
v_call: TRBV10-2
cdr3_nt: TGCGCCAGCTCTACAGGGGCAGATACGCAGTATTTT
cdr3_aa: CASSTGADTQYF

clone_size: few
d_call: TRBD1
j_call: TRBJ1-1
v_call: TRBV7-2
cdr3_nt: TGTGCCAGCAGCACGTCCGTGTTTAACAGGGGCGGTGAAGCTTTCTTT
cdr3_aa: CASSTSVFNRGGEAFF

clone_size: NA
d_call: TRBD1
j_call: TRBJ2-1
v_call: TRBV6-4
cdr3_nt: TGTGCCAGCAGTGAGGGACAGGGTGGCGGGGGTAGCGATGAGCAGTTCTTC
cdr3_aa: CASSEGQGGGGSDEQFF

clone_size: NA
d_call: NA
j_call: TRBJ2-1
v_call: TRBV24-1
cdr3_nt: TGTGCCACCGGAGCGGCCGATCCAGGGGTAGGCAATGAGCAGTTCTTC
cdr3_aa: CATGAADPGVGNEQFF

clone_size: NA
d_call: NA
j_call: TRBJ1-3
v_call: TRBV4-2
cdr3_nt: TGTGCCAGCAGCCAAGACCGGAGCACTGCTGGAAACACCATATATTTT
cdr3_aa: CASSQDRSTAGNTIYF

clone_size: NA
d_call: NA
j_call: TRBJ1-2
v_call: TRBV6-5
cdr3_nt: TGTGCCAGCAGTTACGGGGGCTATGGCTACACCTTC
cdr3_aa: CASSYGGYGYTF

clone_size: NA
d_call: NA
j_call: TRBJ2-5
v_call: TRBV7-2
cdr3_nt: TGTGCCAGCATCCGGACTGGGGCCGGGGAGACCCAGTACTTC
cdr3_aa: CASIRTGAGETQYF

clone_size: medium-sized
d_call: NA
j_call: TRBJ1-1
v_call: TRBV7-9
cdr3_nt: TGTGCCAGCAGACACGACAGGCAGAACACTGAAGCTTTCTTT
cdr3_aa: CASRHDRQNTEAFF

clone_size: NA
d_call: NA
j_call: TRBJ2-3
v_call: TRBV20-1
cdr3_nt: TGCAGTGCTAGGGCTAACACAGATACGCAGTATTTT
cdr3_aa: CSARANTDTQYF

clone_size: NA
d_call: NA
j_call: TRBJ2-7
v_call: TRBV7-9
cdr3_nt: TGTGCCAGCAGCTTAGAAGATATGTCCTACGAGCAGTACTTC
cdr3_aa: CASSLEDMSYEQYF

clone_size: NA
d_call: NA
j_call: TRBJ1-2
v_call: TRBV20-1
cdr3_nt: TGCAGTGCTTCAGGGGCGAAAGGCTACACCTTC
cdr3_aa: CSASGAKGYTF

clone_size: NA
d_call: TRBD2
j_call: TRBJ2-1
v_call: TRBV29-1
cdr3_nt: TGCAGCGTTGAACAGCGGGGGGCTCATGGTGAGCAGTTCTTC
cdr3_aa: CSVEQRGAHGEQFF

clone_size: NA
d_call: NA
j_call: TRBJ1-6
v_call: TRBV5-1
cdr3_nt: TGCGCCAGCAGCCCCCGGGACAACTATAATTCACCCCTCCACTTT
cdr3_aa: CASSPRDNYNSPLHF

clone_size: NA
d_call: NA
j_call: TRBJ1-6
v_call: TRBV4-3
cdr3_nt: TGCGCCAGCAGCCAAGAATCCGCCGTCAGTTCACCCCTCCACTTT
cdr3_aa: CASSQESAVSSPLHF

clone_size: few
d_call: TRBD1
j_call: TRBJ2-5
v_call: TRBV10-2
cdr3_nt: TGCGCCAGCAGTGACCGGGACAGGGCCCAAGAGACCCAGTACTTC
cdr3_aa: CASSDRDRAQETQYF

clone_size: NA
d_call: NA
j_call: TRBJ1-1
v_call: TRBV6-2/TRBV6-3
cdr3_nt: TGTGCCAGCAGTTACTCGCCAGGGCGGACTGAAGCTTTCTTT
cdr3_aa: CASSYSPGRTEAFF

clone_size: medium-sized
d_call: NA
j_call: TRBJ1-1
v_call: TRBV20-1
cdr3_nt: TGCAGTGCTACCCATAGGACGGCTTTCTTT
cdr3_aa: CSATHRTAFF

clone_size: medium-sized
d_call: NA
j_call: TRBJ2-4
v_call: TRBV27
cdr3_nt: TGTGCCAGCAGTTCAGGGGTGGCGGCCAAAAACATTCAGTACTTC
cdr3_aa: CASSSGVAAKNIQYF

clone_size: many
d_call: TRBD1
j_call: TRBJ1-6
v_call: TRBV6-5
cdr3_nt: TGTGCCAGCAGCCCAAGGGGGCCCTCCTATAATTCACCCCTCCACTTT
cdr3_aa: CASSPRGPSYNSPLHF

clone_size: few
d_call: TRBD2
j_call: TRBJ2-3
v_call: TRBV4-2
cdr3_nt: TGTGCCAGCAGCCCCGGACTAGCGGGGGGGCTGGTAGATACGCAGTATTTT
cdr3_aa: CASSPGLAGGLVDTQYF

clone_size: NA
d_call: NA
j_call: TRBJ2-7
v_call: TRBV7-2
cdr3_nt: TGTGCCAGCAGCTTAGGGAACTACTACGAGCAGTACTTC
cdr3_aa: CASSLGNYYEQYF

clone_size: NA
d_call: TRBD1
j_call: TRBJ2-5
v_call: TRBV5-5
cdr3_nt: TGTGCCAGCAGCTCGATTCCGGGACAGGGAAGGCAAGAGACCCAGTACTTC
cdr3_aa: CASSSIPGQGRQETQYF

clone_size: NA
d_call: NA
j_call: TRBJ1-1
v_call: TRBV4-2
cdr3_nt: TGTGCCAGCAGCCAAGCCCGGAACGTTGAAGCTTTCTTT
cdr3_aa: CASSQARNVEAFF

clone_size: NA
d_call: NA
j_call: TRBJ1-2
v_call: TRBV20-1
cdr3_nt: TGCAGTGTTAGATTATTCTCGACAGCTAACTATGGCTACACCTTC
cdr3_aa: CSVRLFSTANYGYTF

clone_size: many
d_call: NA
j_call: TRBJ1-2
v_call: TRBV20-1
cdr3_nt: TGCAGTGCTAGAGATCTGGAGGAGAGTGAGACCTTC
cdr3_aa: CSARDLEESETF

clone_size: medium-sized
d_call: TRBD1
j_call: TRBJ1-2
v_call: TRBV28
cdr3_nt: TGTGCCAGCAGTCCGAGGGGGCGAGGCTACACCTTC
cdr3_aa: CASSPRGRGYTF

clone_size: NA
d_call: TRBD2
j_call: TRBJ2-3
v_call: TRBV5-1
cdr3_nt: TGCGCCAGCAGCCTACTAGCGGGGGCGCAGGGGTATACGCAGTATTTT
cdr3_aa: CASSLLAGAQGYTQYF

clone_size: many
d_call: NA
j_call: TRBJ1-1
v_call: TRBV5-1
cdr3_nt: TGCGCCAGCAGCTTGGAGTTGCACCCGCCGGCTTTCTTT
cdr3_aa: CASSLELHPPAFF

clone_size: NA
d_call: TRBD1
j_call: TRBJ1-4
v_call: TRBV10-3
cdr3_nt: TGTGCCATCAGCCAGACCTCCGGGACAGGGGGCTTCACTAATGAAAAACTGTTTTTT
cdr3_aa: CAISQTSGTGGFTNEKLFF

clone_size: many
d_call: NA
j_call: TRBJ1-1
v_call: TRBV7-6
cdr3_nt: TGTGCCAGCAGCTACGCCATGAACACTGAAGCTTTCTTT
cdr3_aa: CASSYAMNTEAFF

clone_size: few
d_call: NA
j_call: TRBJ2-7
v_call: TRBV7-2
cdr3_nt: TGTGCCAGCAGCTTAGGCCTCTTTGCCTACGAGCAGTACTTC
cdr3_aa: CASSLGLFAYEQYF

clone_size: many
d_call: NA
j_call: TRBJ2-2
v_call: TRBV5-5
cdr3_nt: TGTGCCAGCAGCCCTTATTTGAACACCGGGGAGCTGTTTTTT
cdr3_aa: CASSPYLNTGELFF

clone_size: NA
d_call: TRBD2
j_call: TRBJ2-1
v_call: TRBV7-3
cdr3_nt: TGTGCCATCTGGGGACTAGCGGTTTACAATGAGCAGTTCTTC
cdr3_aa: CAIWGLAVYNEQFF

clone_size: NA
d_call: NA
j_call: TRBJ1-2
v_call: TRBV18
cdr3_nt: TGTGCCAGCTCACCAGACAGTACTAACTATGGCTACACCTTC
cdr3_aa: CASSPDSTNYGYTF

clone_size: few
d_call: NA
j_call: TRBJ2-2
v_call: TRBV3-1
cdr3_nt: TGTGCCAGCAGCCAGAGTCCGGGGGCCGGGGAGCTGTTTTTT
cdr3_aa: CASSQSPGAGELFF

clone_size: NA
d_call: NA
j_call: TRBJ1-6
v_call: TRBV7-3
cdr3_nt: TGTGCCAGCAGCTTAACCCCAAGGTCACCCCTCCACTTT
cdr3_aa: CASSLTPRSPLHF

clone_size: NA
d_call: TRBD1
j_call: TRBJ2-7
v_call: TRBV6-5
cdr3_nt: TGTGCCAGCAGTAGGGGGACAGGAAACGAGCAGTACTTC
cdr3_aa: CASSRGTGNEQYF

clone_size: NA
d_call: TRBD1
j_call: TRBJ1-2
v_call: TRBV5-5
cdr3_nt: TGTGCCAGCAGCCCCGACAGGGCTAACTATGGCTACACCTTC
cdr3_aa: CASSPDRANYGYTF